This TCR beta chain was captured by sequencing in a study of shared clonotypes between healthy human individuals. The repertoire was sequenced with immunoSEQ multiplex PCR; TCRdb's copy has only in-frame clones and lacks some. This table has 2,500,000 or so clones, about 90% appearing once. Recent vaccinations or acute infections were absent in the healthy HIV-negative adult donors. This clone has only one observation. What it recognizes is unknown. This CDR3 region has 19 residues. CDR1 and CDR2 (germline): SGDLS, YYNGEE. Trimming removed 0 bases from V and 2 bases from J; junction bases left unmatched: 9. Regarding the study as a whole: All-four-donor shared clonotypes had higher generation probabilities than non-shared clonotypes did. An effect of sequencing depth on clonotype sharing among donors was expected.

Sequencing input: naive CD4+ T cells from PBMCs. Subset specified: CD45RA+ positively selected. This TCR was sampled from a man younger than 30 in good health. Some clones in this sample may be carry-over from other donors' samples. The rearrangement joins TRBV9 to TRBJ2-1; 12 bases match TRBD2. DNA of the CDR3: TGTGCCAGCAGCGTAGTTGGTCAGACTAGCGGGAGAGCCTACAATGAGCAGTTCTTC. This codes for CASSVVGQTSGRAYNEQFF.